Below are 18 T cell receptor beta chains sequenced from a single sample in a study of regulatory T cells in long-lasting Graves disease (dated by TCRdb to about 2021). According to the study, the label for this sample's time point signals: newly diagnosed GD, antithyroid drugs for less than 3 months. For both TCR sequencing and RNA sequencing, RNA was extracted from PBMCs in TRIzol. The library was built by means of multiplex PCR. The sequencer listed for this sample is Illumina HiSeq 4000. CDR3 regions were amplified by Arm-PCR with iRepertoire HTBI primers to construct TCR beta libraries. TCRdb reprocessing: public reads trimmed at Q25 with fastp, clones called with MiXCR, in-frame beta chains kept. Rows matching on CDR3 protein sequence are summarized as one entry with the most common DNA and genes. In all, the sample holds some 560,000 distinct CDR3 sequences, and more than 15% of those were seen once. The top ten constitute more than 20% of the sample.

The same sample was also used in a study of T cells in Graves' hyperthyroidism and ophthalmopathy.

The material was peripheral blood mononuclear cells (PBMCs), obtained at new diagnosis, from a patient treated with antithyroid drugs. Receptors were obtained from a woman aged 35-60 years with Graves disease. Donor details come from another sample of the same person, matched by shared clones.

This clonotype was seen ten or more times. The gene calls are TRBV30 and TRBJ2-1; 11 bases are a match to TRBD2. This CDR3 spans 13 amino acids. Trimming removed 3 bases from V and 10 bases from J; junction bases left unmatched: 5. Germline-derived CDR1 and CDR2 are GTSNPN and SVGIG (reference sequence). The CDR3 region has the DNA TGTGCCTGGAGGGGGCTAGCGGGGGGAGAGCAGTTCTTC. This encodes CAWRGLAGGEQFF.

In DNA, the CDR3 is TGTGCCAGCATATCACAGGGGGATGGCTACACCTTC. This gives the protein CASISQGDGYTF. V gene TRBV6-1 combines with J gene TRBJ1-2; 8 nucleotides match TRBD1. J lost 6 bases, V lost 7 bases, and 4 bases had no gene match. The CDR3 loop spans 12 amino acids. Germline V gene data show CDR1 as MNHNS and CDR2 as SASEGT.

In this sample, this clonotype turned up a few times. The chain has TRBV10-3 and TRBJ2-7, with D possibly being TRBD2 (6 bases). This CDR3 contains 12 residues. The germline V and J ends were trimmed by 3 bases and 13 bases, with 16 bases remaining between them. The germline gives CDR1 ENHRY, CDR2 SYGVKD. CDR3 nucleotides: TGTGCCATCAGTGACCCAACCCGGGACTTCTACTTC. Its translation is CAISDPTRDFYF.

This clonotype has at least ten counts. This sequence joins TRBV11-3 and TRBJ2-1, with D hard to call. V was clipped by 2 bases and J by 8 bases, with 7 bases between them. The CDR3 totals 12 residues. Looked up from germline, CDR1 is SGHNT and CDR2 is YENEEA. Written as DNA, the CDR3 is TGTGCCAGCAGCTTAATTGCGGATGAGCAGTTCTTC. Protein product: CASSLIADEQFF.

Comment on this clonotype: A much larger clone is a single base away; this may be a read error. V is TRBV10-2 and J is TRBJ2-5; no reliable D call. This CDR3 region has 11 residues. Germline CDR1 and CDR2: WSHSY and SAAADI. The V end was cut by 8 bases, the J end by 1 base, with 5 bases between. CDR3 DNA: TGCGCCAGCGCCAGCCAAGAGACCCAGTACTTC. This translates into CASASQETQYF.

This clonotype was observed many times. The genes are TRBV2 and TRBJ1-4; no definite D call. The CDR3 extends over 12 amino acids. Germline V gene lookup returns CDR1 SNHLY and CDR2 FYNNEI. V was trimmed by 8 bases and J by 7 bases, leaving 11 bases between them. CDR3 nucleotides: TGTGCCAGCGGGTTGGTTCTTGAAAAACTGTTTTTT. This encodes CASGLVLEKLFF.

This clonotype was seen only a few times. The V call is TRBV14, the J call TRBJ1-5, with TRBD1 as a possible D gene (5 bases). Germline CDR1 SGHDN, CDR2 FVKESK. V was shortened by 0 bases and J by 0 bases, with 15 bases between the two germline ends. This CDR3 has 18 amino acids. The CDR3 is CASSQDGAGIHSNQPQHF. Written as DNA, the CDR3 is TGTGCCAGCAGCCAAGATGGGGCAGGGATCCATAGCAATCAGCCCCAGCATTTT.

This clonotype was seen ten or more times. The V call is TRBV11-2, the J call TRBJ2-1; no definite D call. This CDR3 contains 13 residues. The germline V gene encodes CDR1 SGHAT and CDR2 FQNNGV. Trimming removed 4 bases from V and 9 bases from J, with 13 bases in between. The CDR3 coding sequence is TGTGCCAGCAGCTCTAGGAGTGTCGGTGAGCAGTTCTTC. Its translation is CASSSRSVGEQFF.

In its sample, this clonotype was seen many times. This sequence joins TRBV7-8 and TRBJ2-7; D remains unclear. Germline V gene sequence: CDR1 SGHVS, CDR2 FQNEAQ. This CDR3 is built from 13 residues. The ends were cut back, 5 bases at V and 1 base at J, with 9 bases in the middle. The CDR3 sequence is CASSTRTSYEQYF. The DNA for the CDR3 is TGTGCCAGCAGCACAAGAACGTCCTACGAGCAGTACTTC.

The chain has TRBV3-1 and TRBJ2-4; a weak D match, TRBD1 (6 bases). Germline V CDR1 and CDR2: LGHDT, YNNKEL (reference sequence). There are 14 residues in the CDR3. Trimming shortened V by 4 bases and J by 1 base, and 8 bases separated the two germline ends. The CDR3 is CASSRTAAKNIQYF. CDR3 in DNA: TGTGCCAGCAGCCGGACAGCCGCCAAAAACATTCAGTACTTC.

There are many counts of this clonotype. The genes are TRBV11-2 and TRBJ1-1; D not certain. This CDR3 region has 14 residues. Germline-derived CDR1 and CDR2 are SGHAT and FQNNGV. V was pared by 0 bases and J by 0 bases, with 5 bases between. CDR3 DNA: TGTGCCAGCAGCTTAGAACGGGTGAACACTGAAGCTTTCTTT. Translated, it gives CASSLERVNTEAFF.

This chain connects TRBV5-6 to TRBJ1-2, with D perhaps matching TRBD1 (6 bases). V dropped 3 bases and J dropped 6 bases, with 18 bases sitting between them. Germline V gives CDR1 SGHDT, CDR2 YYEEEE. This CDR3 region has 15 residues. CDR3: CASSWGPVTSDGYTF. The CDR3 DNA reads as TGTGCCAGCAGCTGGGGGCCCGTTACAAGCGATGGCTACACCTTC.

This clonotype appeared once. With a much larger clone just one base away, this may be a read error. This rearrangement joins TRBV11-2 to TRBJ2-6; tentative D call: TRBD1 (5 bases). CDR1 SGHAT and CDR2 FQNNGV come from the germline V gene. There are 15 residues in the CDR3. CDR3 sequence reads: CASSLSFSGANALTF. The DNA of the CDR3 is TGTGCCAGCAGCTTATCTTTCTCTGGGGCCAACGCCCTGACTTTC. The full variable domain, rest sourced from reference TRBV11-2 and TRBJ2-6, is EAGVAQSPRYKIIEKRQSVAFWCNPISGHATLYWYQQILGQGPKLLIQFQNNGVVDDSQLPKDRFSAERLKGVDSTLKIQPAKLEDSAVYLCASSLSFSGANALTFGAGSRLTVL.

This clonotype was picked up a small number of times. The chain carries TRBV7-3 and TRBJ2-7, with D uncertain. The CDR3 sequence is 13 residues long. Germline CDR1 is SGHTA and CDR2 is FQGTGA. Trimming shortened V by 3 bases and J by 6 bases, and 12 bases separated the two germline ends. This chain's CDR3 is CASSLDVVGEQYF. For the CDR3, the DNA is TGTGCCAGCAGCTTGGACGTGGTCGGCGAGCAGTACTTC.

The V call is TRBV5-4, the J call TRBJ2-4; 7 bases line up with TRBD2. This CDR3 is built from 15 residues. Germline V gene sequence: CDR1 SGHNT, CDR2 YYREEE (reference sequence). After removal of 2 bases from V and 4 bases from J, the junction contained 6 bases not matched to a gene. CDR3 nucleotides: TGTGCCAGCAGCTTAGGCGGGGGAGAAAAAAACATTCAGTACTTC. Its protein product is CASSLGGGEKNIQYF. Based on the CDR3 plus reference TRBV5-4 and TRBJ2-4, the full variable domain is ETGVTQSPTHLIKTRGQQVTLRCSSQSGHNTVSWYQQALGQGPQFIFQYYREEENGRGNFPPRFSGLQFPNYSSELNVNALELDDSALYLCASSLGGGEKNIQYFGAGTRLSVL.

Worth noting for this clonotype: A single base separates this from a much larger clone, so it may be a read error. The gene calls are TRBV20-1 and TRBJ2-5; possibly TRBD1 or TRBD2 for D (5 bases each). From germline, CDR1 is DFQATT and CDR2 SNEGSKA (reference sequence). There are 13 residues in the CDR3. CDR3 amino acids: CGARGVRVRTQYF. The DNA for the CDR3 is TGCGGTGCTAGAGGGGTTCGAGTTCGGACCCAGTACTTC.

The V and J genes are TRBV20-1 and TRBJ2-3; possibly TRBD1 for D (6 bases). Germline values: CDR1 DFQATT, CDR2 SNEGSKA (reference sequence). V was cut by 6 bases and J by 2 bases, with 12 bases left in between. CDR3 length equals 13 residues. The CDR3 DNA reads TGCAGTGCCGAAGGGGGTCTCACAGATACGCAGTATTTT. It encodes CSAEGGLTDTQYF.

The chain combines TRBV5-1 with TRBJ2-5, with D unresolved. V was trimmed by 0 bases and J by 1 base, leaving 7 bases between them. The CDR3 is made up of 14 amino acids. Looked up from germline, CDR1 is SGHRS and CDR2 is YFSETQ. DNA of the CDR3: TGCGCCAGCAGCTTGGTGCTCTCCCAAGAGACCCAGTACTTC. The encoded protein is CASSLVLSQETQYF. The full variable domain, its missing parts supplied by reference TRBV5-1 and TRBJ2-5, is KAGVTQTPRYLIKTRGQQVTLSCSPISGHRSVSWYQQTPGQGLQFLFEYFSETQRNKGNFPGRFSGRQFSNSRSEMNVSTLELGDSALYLCASSLVLSQETQYFGPGTRLLVL.